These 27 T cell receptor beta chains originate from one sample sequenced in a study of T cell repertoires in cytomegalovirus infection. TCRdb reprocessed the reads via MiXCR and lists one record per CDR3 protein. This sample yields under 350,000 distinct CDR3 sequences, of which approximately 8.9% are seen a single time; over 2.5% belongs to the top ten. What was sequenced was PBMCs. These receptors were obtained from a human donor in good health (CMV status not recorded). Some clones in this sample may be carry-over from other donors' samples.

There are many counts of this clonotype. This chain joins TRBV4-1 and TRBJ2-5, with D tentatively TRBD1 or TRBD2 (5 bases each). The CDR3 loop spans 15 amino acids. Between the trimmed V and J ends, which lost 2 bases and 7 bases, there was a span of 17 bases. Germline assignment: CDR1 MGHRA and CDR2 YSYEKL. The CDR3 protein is CASSQSLGVEVTQYF. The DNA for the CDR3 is TGCGCCAGCAGCCAATCTCTGGGGGTTGAGGTGACCCAGTACTTC.

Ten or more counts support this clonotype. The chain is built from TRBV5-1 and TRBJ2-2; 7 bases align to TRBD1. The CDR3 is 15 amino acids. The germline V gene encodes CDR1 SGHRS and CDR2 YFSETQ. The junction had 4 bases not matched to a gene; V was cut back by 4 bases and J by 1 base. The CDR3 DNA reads TGCGCCAGCAGCCCCACAGGGGTGAACACCGGGGAGCTGTTTTTT. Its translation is CASSPTGVNTGELFF. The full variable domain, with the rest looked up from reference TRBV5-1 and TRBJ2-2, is KAGVTQTPRYLIKTRGQQVTLSCSPISGHRSVSWYQQTPGQGLQFLFEYFSETQRNKGNFPGRFSGRQFSNSRSEMNVSTLELGDSALYLCASSPTGVNTGELFFGEGSRLTVL.

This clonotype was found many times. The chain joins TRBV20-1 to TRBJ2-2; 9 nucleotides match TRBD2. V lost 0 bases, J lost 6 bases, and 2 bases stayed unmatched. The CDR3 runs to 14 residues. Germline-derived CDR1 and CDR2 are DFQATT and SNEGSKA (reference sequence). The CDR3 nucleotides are TGCAGTGCTAGAGAGGCTAGCGGGGCCGGGGAGCTGTTTTTT. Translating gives CSAREASGAGELFF.

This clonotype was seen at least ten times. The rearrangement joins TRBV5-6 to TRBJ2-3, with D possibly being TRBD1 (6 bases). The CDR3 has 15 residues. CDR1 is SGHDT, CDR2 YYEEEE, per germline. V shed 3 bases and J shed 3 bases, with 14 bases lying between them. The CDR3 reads CASSYGQTETDTQYF. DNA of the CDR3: TGTGCCAGCAGCTATGGACAGACTGAAACAGATACGCAGTATTTT.

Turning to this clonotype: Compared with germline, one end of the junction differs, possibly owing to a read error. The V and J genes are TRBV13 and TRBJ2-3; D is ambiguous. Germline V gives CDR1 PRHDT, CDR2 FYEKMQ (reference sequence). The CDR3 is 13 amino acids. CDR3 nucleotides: TGTGCCAGCAGCATAGGGTGGACAGATACGCAGTATTTT. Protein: CASSIGWTDTQYF. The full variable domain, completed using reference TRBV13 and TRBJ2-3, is AAGVIQSPRHLIKEKRETATLKCYPIPRHDTVYWYQQGPGQDPQFLISFYEKMQSDKGSIPDRFSAQQFSDYHSELNMSSLELGDSALYFCASSIGWTDTQYFGPGTRLTVL.

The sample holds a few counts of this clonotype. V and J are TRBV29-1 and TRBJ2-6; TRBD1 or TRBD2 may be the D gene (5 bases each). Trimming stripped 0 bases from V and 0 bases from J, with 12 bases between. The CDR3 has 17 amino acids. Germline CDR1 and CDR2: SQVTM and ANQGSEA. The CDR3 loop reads CSVEDLLGASGANVLTF. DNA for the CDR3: TGCAGCGTTGAAGATCTACTAGGGGCCTCTGGGGCCAACGTCCTGACTTTC.

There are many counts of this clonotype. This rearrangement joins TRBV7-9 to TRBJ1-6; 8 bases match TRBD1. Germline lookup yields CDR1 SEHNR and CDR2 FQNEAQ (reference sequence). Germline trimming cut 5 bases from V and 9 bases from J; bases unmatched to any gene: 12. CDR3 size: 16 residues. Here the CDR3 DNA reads TGTGCCAGCAGCCGATCCCCCGGACAGGGATCTTCACCCCTCCACTTT. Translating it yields CASSRSPGQGSSPLHF.

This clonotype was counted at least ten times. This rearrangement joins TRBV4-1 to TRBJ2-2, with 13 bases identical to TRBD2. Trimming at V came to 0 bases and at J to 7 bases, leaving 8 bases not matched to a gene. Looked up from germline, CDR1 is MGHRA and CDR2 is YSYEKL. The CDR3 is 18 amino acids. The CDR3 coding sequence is TGCGCCAGCAGCCAAGACGGGACTAGCGGGGCCCCGGGCGGGGAGCTGTTTTTT. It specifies CASSQDGTSGAPGGELFF.

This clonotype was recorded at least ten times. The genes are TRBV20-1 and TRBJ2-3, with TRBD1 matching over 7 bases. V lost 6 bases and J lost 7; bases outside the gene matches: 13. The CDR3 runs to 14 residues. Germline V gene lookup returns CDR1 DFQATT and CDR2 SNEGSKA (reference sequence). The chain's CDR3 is CSAVGQVPANTQYF. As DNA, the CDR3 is TGCAGTGCGGTTGGACAGGTGCCCGCGAATACGCAGTATTTT.

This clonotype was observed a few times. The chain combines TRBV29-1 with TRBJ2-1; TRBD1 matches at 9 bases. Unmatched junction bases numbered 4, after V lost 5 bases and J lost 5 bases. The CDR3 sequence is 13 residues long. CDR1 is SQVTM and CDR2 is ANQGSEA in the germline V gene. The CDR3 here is CSVSGTGHNEQFF. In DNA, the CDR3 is TGCAGCGTTTCCGGGACAGGGCACAATGAGCAGTTCTTC.

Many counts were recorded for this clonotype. This chain's CDR3 is CASSQENRRELFF. CDR3 sequence (DNA): TGCGCCAGCAGCCAGGAAAACCGCCGGGAGCTGTTTTTT. This chain links TRBV4-3 with TRBJ2-2; D gene ambiguous. The CDR3 runs to 13 residues. Looked up from germline, CDR1 is LGHNA and CDR2 is YSLEER. V was cut by 3 bases and J by 9 bases, with 11 bases left in between.

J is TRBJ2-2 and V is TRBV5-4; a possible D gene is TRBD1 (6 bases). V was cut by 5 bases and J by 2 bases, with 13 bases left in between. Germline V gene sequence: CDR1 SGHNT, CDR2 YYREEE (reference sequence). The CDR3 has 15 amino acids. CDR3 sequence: CASRPGTSNTGELFF. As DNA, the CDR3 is TGTGCCAGCAGACCAGGGACAAGTAACACCGGGGAGCTGTTTTTT.

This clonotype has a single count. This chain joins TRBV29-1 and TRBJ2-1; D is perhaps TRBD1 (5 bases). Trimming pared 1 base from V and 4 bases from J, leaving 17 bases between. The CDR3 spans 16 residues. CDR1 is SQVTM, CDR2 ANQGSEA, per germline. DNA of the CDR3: TGCAGCGTTGAAGGGTCCGACAGTAAAGTGTACAATGAGCAGTTCTTC. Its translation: CSVEGSDSKVYNEQFF.

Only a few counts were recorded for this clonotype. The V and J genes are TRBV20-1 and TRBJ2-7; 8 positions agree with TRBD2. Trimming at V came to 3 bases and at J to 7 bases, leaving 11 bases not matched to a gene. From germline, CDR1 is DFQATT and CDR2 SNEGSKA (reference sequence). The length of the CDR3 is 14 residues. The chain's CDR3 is CSASLPGGPWEQYF. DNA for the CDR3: TGCAGTGCTAGCTTACCGGGGGGGCCTTGGGAGCAGTACTTC.

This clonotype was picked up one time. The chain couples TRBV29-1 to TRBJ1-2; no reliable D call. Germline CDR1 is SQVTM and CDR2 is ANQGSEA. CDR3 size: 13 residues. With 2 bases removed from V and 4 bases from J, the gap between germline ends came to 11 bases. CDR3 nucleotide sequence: TGCAGCGTTGAAAGACCGTTAAGCTATGGCTACACCTTC. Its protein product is CSVERPLSYGYTF.

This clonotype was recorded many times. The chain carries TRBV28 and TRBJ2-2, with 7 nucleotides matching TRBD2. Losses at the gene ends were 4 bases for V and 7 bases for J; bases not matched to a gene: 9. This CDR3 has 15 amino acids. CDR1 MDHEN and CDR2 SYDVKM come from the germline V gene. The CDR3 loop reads CASSSAGPQSGELFF. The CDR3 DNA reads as TGTGCCAGCAGTTCAGCGGGGCCCCAGAGCGGGGAGCTGTTTTTT.

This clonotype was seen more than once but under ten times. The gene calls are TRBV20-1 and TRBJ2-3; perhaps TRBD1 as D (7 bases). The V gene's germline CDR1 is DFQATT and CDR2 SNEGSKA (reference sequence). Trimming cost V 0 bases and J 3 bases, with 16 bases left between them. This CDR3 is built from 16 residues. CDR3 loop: CSARDLEGARTDTQYF. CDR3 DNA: TGCAGTGCTAGAGATTTGGAGGGGGCGCGAACAGATACGCAGTATTTT.

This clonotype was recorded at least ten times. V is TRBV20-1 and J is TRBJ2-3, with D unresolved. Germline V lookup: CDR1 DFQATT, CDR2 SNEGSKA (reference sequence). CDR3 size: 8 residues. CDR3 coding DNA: TGCAGCGTAGATACGCAGTATTTT. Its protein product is CSVDTQYF.

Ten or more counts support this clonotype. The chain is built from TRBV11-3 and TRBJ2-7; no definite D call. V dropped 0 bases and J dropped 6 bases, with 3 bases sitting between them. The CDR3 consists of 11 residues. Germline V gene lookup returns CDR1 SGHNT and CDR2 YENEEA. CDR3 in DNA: TGTGCCAGCAGCTTAGATCGCGAGCAGTACTTC. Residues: CASSLDREQYF.

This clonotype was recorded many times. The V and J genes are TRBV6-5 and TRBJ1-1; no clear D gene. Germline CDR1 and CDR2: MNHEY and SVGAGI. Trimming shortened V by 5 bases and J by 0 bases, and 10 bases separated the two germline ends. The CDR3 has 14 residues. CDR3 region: CASSPLAMNTEAFF. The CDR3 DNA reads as TGTGCCAGCAGTCCTCTGGCCATGAACACTGAAGCTTTCTTT.

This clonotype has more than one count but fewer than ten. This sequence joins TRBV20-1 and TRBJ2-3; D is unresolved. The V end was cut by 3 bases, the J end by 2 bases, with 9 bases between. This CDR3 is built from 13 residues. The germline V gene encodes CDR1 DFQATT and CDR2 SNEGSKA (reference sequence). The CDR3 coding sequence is TGCAGTGCTAGTCGGAACCCCACAGATACGCAGTATTTT. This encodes CSASRNPTDTQYF.

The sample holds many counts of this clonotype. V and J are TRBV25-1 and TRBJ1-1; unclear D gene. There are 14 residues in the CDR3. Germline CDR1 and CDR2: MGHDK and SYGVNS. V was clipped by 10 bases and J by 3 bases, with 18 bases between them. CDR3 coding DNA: TGTGCCACCACTCTTCATGGTGTGGACACTGAAGCTTTCTTT. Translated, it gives CATTLHGVDTEAFF. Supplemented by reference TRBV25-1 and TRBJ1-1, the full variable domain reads EADIYQTPRYLVIGTGKKITLECSQTMGHDKMYWYQQDPGMELHLIHYSYGVNSTEKGDLSSESTVSRIRTEHFPLTLESARPSHTSQYLCATTLHGVDTEAFFGQGTRLTVV.

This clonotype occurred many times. The CDR3 bases are TGCAGTGCTAGGAAGGGGTCTGCGGCTAATGAAAAACTGTTTTTT. This sequence encodes CSARKGSAANEKLFF. This chain links TRBV20-1 with TRBJ1-4, with a tentative D call TRBD1 (5 bases). Germline lookup yields CDR1 DFQATT and CDR2 SNEGSKA (reference sequence). Trimming took 3 bases from V and 3 from J, leaving 14 bases between them. The CDR3 length is 15 residues.

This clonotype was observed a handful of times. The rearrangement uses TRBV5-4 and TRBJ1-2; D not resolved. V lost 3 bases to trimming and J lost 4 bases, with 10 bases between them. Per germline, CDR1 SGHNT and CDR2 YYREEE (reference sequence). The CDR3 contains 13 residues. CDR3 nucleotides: TGTGCCAGCAGCTCGGAGCTCGGCTATGGCTACACCTTC. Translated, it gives CASSSELGYGYTF.

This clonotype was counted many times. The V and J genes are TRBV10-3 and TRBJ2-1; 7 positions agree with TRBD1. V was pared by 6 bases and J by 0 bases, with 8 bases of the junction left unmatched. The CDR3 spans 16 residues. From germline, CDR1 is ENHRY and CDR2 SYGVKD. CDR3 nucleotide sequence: TGTGCCATCAGCCCGTACAGGGGTAGCTCCTACAATGAGCAGTTCTTC. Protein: CAISPYRGSSYNEQFF.

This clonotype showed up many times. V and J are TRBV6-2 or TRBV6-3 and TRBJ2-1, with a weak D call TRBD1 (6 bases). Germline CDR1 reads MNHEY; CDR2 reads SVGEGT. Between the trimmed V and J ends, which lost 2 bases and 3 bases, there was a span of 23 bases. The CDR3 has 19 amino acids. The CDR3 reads CASSYPGQFSQIVYNEQFF. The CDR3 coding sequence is TGTGCCAGCAGTTACCCCGGACAGTTCTCGCAAATAGTCTACAATGAGCAGTTCTTC.

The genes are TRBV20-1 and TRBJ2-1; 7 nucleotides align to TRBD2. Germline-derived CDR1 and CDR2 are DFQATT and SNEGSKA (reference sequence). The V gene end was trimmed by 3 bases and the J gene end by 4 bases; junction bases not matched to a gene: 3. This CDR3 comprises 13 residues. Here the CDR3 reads CSASGGTYNEQFF. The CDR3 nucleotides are TGCAGTGCTAGCGGGGGGACTTACAATGAGCAGTTCTTC.